This TCR beta chain is drawn from a study of shared clonotypes between healthy human individuals. Points from the study as a whole: The sampled material consisted only of blood, and tissue repertoires are likely to differ. The four-donor shared clonotypes exceeded non-shared clonotypes in generation probability, with non-shared ones scoring lower. Generally, estimated richness proved larger in naive subsets than it did in memory subsets.

V lost 1 base to trimming and J lost 5 bases; unmatched junction nucleotides: 2. This CDR3 is 14 amino acids long. Germline V gives CDR1 SGHNT, CDR2 YYREEE (reference sequence). Researchers partitioned CD4+ cells into CD45RA+ naive and CD45RA-negative memory subsets. Profiling relied on immunoSEQ multiplex PCR, and the TCRdb table lists in-frame clones only, not all of them. In the table there are 1,400,000 or so clones, just under 99% of which are singletons. Of note for this clone: Its antigen is not known.

This receptor was identified in a man aged 25 to 40 in good health. Sequenced input: naive CD4+ T cells sorted from blood. The subset is: CD45RA+ positively selected. The chain recombines TRBV5-4 with TRBJ1-4, with TRBD1 matching 7 bases. The DNA for the CDR3 is TGTGCCAGCAGCTTGTGGGACAGAAATGAAAAACTGTTTTTT. Protein sequence: CASSLWDRNEKLFF.